This TCR beta chain stems from a study of OX40 agonist ivuxolimab in advanced cancers. Background on the whole study: Ivuxolimab was an agonistic, fully human IgG2 monoclonal antibody directed against OX40 (CD134), a costimulatory receptor. Partial responses were achieved by three dose-escalation patients, of whom one had hepatocellular carcinoma and two had cutaneous melanoma. The purpose of peripheral TCRbeta sequencing was to test whether ivuxolimab changed TCR sequence diversity and led to clonal T-cell expansion. Of the approximately 50 patients in dose escalation, about 19 had hepatocellular carcinoma, some 15 had melanoma, 9 had renal cell carcinoma and 9 had head and neck cancer. Prior anti-PD-1, anti-PD-L1 or anti-CTLA-4 therapy was permitted, and 30% to 45% of dose-escalation patients had received checkpoint inhibitors. The monotherapy dose-escalation portion (N ≈ 50 patients) of the phase I ivuxolimab trial is reported in the paper. In the dose-escalation cohort, approximately 80% of patients were male, and the mean age was roughly 60 years with a range of roughly 20 to 85. Intravenous ivuxolimab was administered to patients every 2 weeks at six dose levels: 0.01, 0.1, 0.3, 1.5, 3 and 10 mg/kg. The full study reports these points: Low levels of normalized T-cell clonal expansion were also shown by some nonresponding patients. At doses from 0.1 to 3.0 mg/kg, clonal expansion was seen in both CD4+ and CD8+ blood T cells between baseline and week 6. On average, CD8+ T cells showed more expanded clones than CD4+ T cells after ivuxolimab. Antigen specificity was not determined for the clonally expanded peripheral T cells. In the 0.1-3.0 mg/kg groups, partial responders were among the patients with the lowest normalized peripheral clonal expansion, particularly in CD8+ T cells.

As to this clone: Its cognate antigen has yet to be identified. Per-base quality was not reported, and no clone a single base away is much larger than it.

Patients with a history of autoimmune disease or receiving systemic immunosuppression were excluded from the trial. Peripheral blood for TCR sequencing was collected from all dose cohorts at baseline, on cycle 4 day 1, and on cycle 7 day 1. The samples were taken from a phase I, first-in-human, multicenter, open-label dose-escalation trial of ivuxolimab. Adults with locally advanced or metastatic head and neck squamous cell, hepatocellular, melanoma or renal cell carcinoma were enrolled in the trial. Before TCR sequencing, CD4+ and CD8+ T cells were separately sorted from peripheral blood. Genomic DNA was isolated from the sorted cells so that the TCRbeta CDR3 region could be sequenced. TCRbeta CDR3 regions were sequenced using the immunoSEQ Assay. TCRdb obtained this table from immuneACCESS and retained in-frame rearrangements with V and J assigned. These tables miss some clones; where compared with another copy, unresolved V genes account for less than half of the shortfall, and the remainder is unexplained. The sample yields 45,000 to 50,000 clones; about nine tenths were counted once. The ten largest clones take up just over 50% of the sample.

CDR1 and CDR2 are drawn from the germline V gene: ENHRY, SYGVKD. After removal of 4 bases from V and 6 bases from J, the junction retains 5 bases not matched to a gene. The CDR3 spans 15 residues, from the cysteine through the phenylalanine. Of the read, only the CDR3 DNA is kept; its 45 bases are in frame from base 1. The source was CD4+ or CD8+ T cells sorted from blood, collected in a trial of the OX40 agonist ivuxolimab. The chain is made from TRBV10-3 and TRBJ2-1, and TRBD2 matches 11 of the central bases. The origin of this receptor is an adult with an advanced solid tumor such as melanoma, head and neck, liver or kidney cancer. The CDR3 region reads CAISGRTSGPNEQFF. DNA sequence: TGTGCCATCAGTGGGAGGACTAGCGGGCCCAATGAGCAGTTCTTC.